This T cell receptor beta chain is drawn from a study of blood T cell repertoires in COVID-19. Methods used by the authors: Nucleated cell number was recorded as an estimate derived from reference gene primer amplification. The assay was immunoSEQ multiplex PCR, and TCRdb's table has in-frame clones only and misses some. The DNA was the basis for D and trimming; V, J and clone size are from that table. Here the sample spans approximately 260,000 clones, about 88% being singletons. CDR3 length equals 15 residues. Between the trimmed V and J ends, which lost 1 base and 4 bases, there was a span of 11 bases. Germline CDR1 is LGHNA and CDR2 is YNFKEQ.

V usage is TRBV4-2 and J usage is TRBJ2-1, with D maybe TRBD2 (6 bases). The sequenced material came from peripheral blood. This receptor was identified in a woman between 40 and 50 years old who had recovered from COVID-19. The CDR3 here is CASSQVAVRYNEQFF. Written as DNA, the CDR3 is TGTGCCAGCAGCCAAGTAGCGGTCCGGTACAATGAGCAGTTCTTC.